Below are 28 T cell receptor beta chains sequenced from a single sample in a study of human T cells and chemical hapten exposure. Time point in this sample: patch test 1, 2 weeks after DPC sensitization. Treatment given: therapeutic diphenylcyclopropenone sensitization with weekly scalp DPC. TCRdb reanalysed the RACE reads using MiXCR and keeps one entry per CDR3 protein. Here the sample spans some 70,000 distinct CDR3 sequences, about 31% being singletons. The starting material was whole blood, obtained in connection with sensitization to the hapten diphenylcyclopropenone (DPC). Every receptor here comes from a man aged 35 to 55 with alopecia areata. Some clones in this sample may be carry-over from other donors' samples.

The chain uses TRBV27 and TRBJ2-3; D gene unclear. The CDR3 covers 16 residues. Germline assignment: CDR1 MNHEY and CDR2 SMNVEV (reference sequence). V shed 3 bases and J shed 0 bases, with 13 bases lying between them. The CDR3 is CASSFLSGASTDTQYF. In DNA form, the CDR3 reads TGTGCCAGCAGTTTCCTCTCGGGTGCTAGCACAGATACGCAGTATTTT.

This clonotype was seen more than once but under ten times. The CDR3 sequence: CASSHTRQTGYTF. As DNA, the CDR3 is TGTGCCAGCAGCCACACCCGACAGACGGGCTACACCTTC. V gene TRBV14 combines with J gene TRBJ1-2; the D gene is possibly TRBD1 (5 bases). Between the trimmed V and J ends, which lost 3 bases and 8 bases, there was a span of 13 bases. This CDR3 has 13 residues. CDR1 and CDR2 from the germline V gene are SGHDN and FVKESK.

The chain joins TRBV2 to TRBJ2-7, with 11 positions matching TRBD2. From germline, CDR1 is SNHLY and CDR2 FYNNEI. V dropped 5 bases and J dropped 5; count of bases not matched to a gene: 11. This CDR3 is built from 16 residues. For the CDR3, the DNA is TGTGCCAGCAGTAAGGATAGCGGGAGGGCCGTTGACGAGCAGTACTTC. Encoded protein: CASSKDSGRAVDEQYF.

This clonotype appeared many times. This chain uses TRBV6-2 or TRBV6-3 with TRBJ2-1, with 11 nucleotides matching TRBD2. The CDR3 runs to 15 residues. Per the germline V gene, CDR1 is MNHEY and CDR2 is SVGEGT. J lost 7 bases, V lost 6 bases, and 8 bases had no gene match. CDR3 coding DNA: TGTGCCAGCAGCCTAACTAGCGGGAGTAGGAATGAGCAGTTCTTC. This encodes CASSLTSGSRNEQFF.

This clonotype was seen once. The chain joins TRBV7-2 to TRBJ2-7, with no clear D. Germline V lookup: CDR1 SGHTA, CDR2 FQGNSA. The CDR3 sequence is 15 residues long. Trimming stripped 3 bases from V and 2 bases from J, with 14 bases between. CDR3 region: CASSFSLGPPYEQYF. As DNA, the CDR3 is TGTGCCAGCAGCTTCTCGCTCGGTCCGCCCTACGAGCAGTACTTC.

The chain has TRBV4-3 and TRBJ2-4; no definite D call. V shed 0 bases and J shed 0 bases, with 12 bases lying between them. The CDR3 consists of 17 residues. CDR1 and CDR2 (germline): LGHNA, YSLEER. The CDR3 DNA reads as TGCGCCAGCAGCCAAGATCGGGCACACCCAGCCAAAAACATTCAGTACTTC. This encodes CASSQDRAHPAKNIQYF.

The chain carries TRBV15 and TRBJ2-3, with a weak D call TRBD1 (6 bases). Germline assignment: CDR1 LNHNV and CDR2 YYDKDF (reference sequence). This CDR3 contains 14 residues. V lost 3 bases, J lost 4 bases, and 11 bases lay in between. The CDR3 region is CATSREQGPDTQYF. CDR3 in DNA: TGTGCCACCAGCAGGGAACAGGGCCCAGATACGCAGTATTTT.

This clonotype was observed a handful of times. The rearrangement uses TRBV9 and TRBJ1-5; unclear D gene. CDR3 length: 15 amino acids. V dropped 0 bases and J dropped 1 base, with 8 bases sitting between them. Per germline, CDR1 SGDLS and CDR2 YYNGEE. In DNA, the CDR3 is TGTGCCAGCAGCGTAGATGGGTTAAGCAATCAGCCCCAGCATTTT. It translates to CASSVDGLSNQPQHF.

The genes are TRBV10-2 and TRBJ1-6; TRBD1 matches at 7 bases. Looked up from germline, CDR1 is WSHSY and CDR2 is SAAADI. With V trimmed by 4 bases and J by 9 bases, 6 bases remained unmatched. The CDR3 extends over 14 amino acids. CDR3 region: CASSAQGLGSPLHF. The DNA for the CDR3 is TGCGCCAGCAGTGCACAGGGGTTGGGTTCACCCCTCCACTTT.

The genes are TRBV5-1 and TRBJ1-1, with D unclear. The germline gives CDR1 SGHRS, CDR2 YFSETQ. The V end was cut by 4 bases, the J end by 5 bases, with 12 bases between. The CDR3 contains 13 residues. The CDR3 loop reads CASSPWGETEAFF. DNA for the CDR3: TGCGCCAGCAGCCCCTGGGGTGAGACTGAAGCTTTCTTT.

Details on this clonotype: One junction end does not reproduce the germline sequence, and a read error may be involved. The chain carries TRBV7-9 and TRBJ1-1; possibly TRBD1 for D (6 bases). The V gene's germline CDR1 is SEHNR and CDR2 FQNEAQ (reference sequence). The CDR3 spans 15 residues. The CDR3: CASSPKRTQGGETFF. DNA of the CDR3: TGTGCCAGCAGCCCAAAGCGTACACAGGGCGGTGAAACTTTCTTT.

This clonotype occurred a few times. The rearrangement uses TRBV28 and TRBJ2-7, with 11 bases that match TRBD1. V lost 4 bases, J lost 2 bases, and 7 bases stayed unmatched. Germline values: CDR1 MDHEN, CDR2 SYDVKM. The CDR3 is 16 residues long. The CDR3 here is CASSSLGQGVAYEQYF. The CDR3 bases are TGTGCCAGCAGTTCCCTGGGACAGGGGGTAGCCTACGAGCAGTACTTC. The variable domain in full, completed from reference TRBV28 and TRBJ2-7, reads DVKVTQSSRYLVKRTGEKVFLECVQDMDHENMFWYRQDPGLGLRLIYFSYDVKMKEKGDIPEGYSVSREKKERFSLILESASTNQTSMYLCASSSLGQGVAYEQYFGPGTRLTVT.

The genes are TRBV6-2 or TRBV6-3 and TRBJ2-5; 9 bases match TRBD2. Germline V lookup: CDR1 MNHEY, CDR2 SVGEGT. The CDR3 consists of 14 residues. J was trimmed by 5 bases and V by 2 bases; bases with no gene match: 3. The CDR3 spells CASSYGTSIETQYF. The CDR3 bases are TGTGCCAGCAGTTACGGGACTAGCATTGAGACCCAGTACTTC.

J is TRBJ2-1 and V is TRBV10-3; 11 nucleotides line up with TRBD1. The germline CDR1 and CDR2 sequences are ENHRY and SYGVKD. The CDR3 is 14 amino acids. The V gene end was trimmed by 4 bases and the J gene end by 9 bases; junction bases not matched to a gene: 5. The CDR3 DNA reads as TGTGCCATCAGTGCGGTGGGACAGGGGGGTGAGCAGTTCTTC. It translates to CAISAVGQGGEQFF.

V gene TRBV7-9 combines with J gene TRBJ2-3, with D unclear. The V and J ends lost 2 bases and 3 bases respectively, with 12 bases between them. Looked up from germline, CDR1 is SEHNR and CDR2 is FQNEAQ (reference sequence). The CDR3 length is 15 residues. CDR3 protein: CASSLLTTRTDTQYF. The DNA for the CDR3 is TGTGCCAGCAGCTTATTAACCACCAGGACAGATACGCAGTATTTT.

In its sample, this clonotype was seen a few times. This chain connects TRBV5-4 to TRBJ2-5; D may be TRBD2 (5 bases). V gave up 9 bases and J gave up 5 bases, with 20 bases separating them. Germline V gene lookup returns CDR1 SGHNT and CDR2 YYREEE (reference sequence). This CDR3 has 14 residues. CDR3 amino acids: CATTKDFERETQYF. The DNA of the CDR3 is TGTGCCACGACTAAAGACTTCGAACGGGAGACCCAGTACTTC.

This clonotype was seen a handful of times. V and J are TRBV6-5 and TRBJ2-7, with 11 bases that match TRBD1. Germline-derived CDR1 and CDR2 are MNHEY and SVGAGI. J was trimmed by 3 bases and V by 0 bases; bases with no gene match: 7. The CDR3 totals 17 residues. The DNA of the CDR3 is TGTGCCAGCAGTTACTCTAGCACCGGGACAGGGGGCTACGAGCAGTACTTC. It translates to CASSYSSTGTGGYEQYF.

This clonotype showed up just a few times. This chain joins TRBV7-9 and TRBJ2-3; TRBD2 aligns across 10 bases. The CDR3 consists of 15 residues. In germline, CDR1 is SEHNR, CDR2 FQNEAQ (reference sequence). Germline trimming cut 4 bases from V and 2 bases from J; bases unmatched to any gene: 3. DNA of the CDR3: TGTGCCAGCAGCTCCACTAGCGGGAACACAGATACGCAGTATTTT. It encodes CASSSTSGNTDTQYF. The full variable domain, with the rest looked up from reference TRBV7-9 and TRBJ2-3, is DTGVSQNPRHKITKRGQNVTFRCDPISEHNRLYWYRQTLGQGPEFLTYFQNEAQLEKSRLLSDRFSAERPKGSFSTLEIQRTEQGDSAMYLCASSSTSGNTDTQYFGPGTRLTVL.

This clonotype was picked up one time. A much more abundant neighbour one base away suggests this may be a read error. The rearrangement uses TRBV28 and TRBJ1-5; D may be TRBD1 (5 bases). Germline lookup yields CDR1 MDHEN and CDR2 SYDVKM. CDR3 length: 12 amino acids. CDR3 in DNA: TGTGCCAGCAGGGGGGATTATCAGCCCCGGCATTTT. The encoded protein is CASRGDYQPRHF.

This clonotype was seen a handful of times. The chain has TRBV13 and TRBJ2-6; no definite D call. The CDR3 runs to 15 residues. Trimming stripped 2 bases from V and 4 bases from J, with 9 bases between. The germline V gene encodes CDR1 PRHDT and CDR2 FYEKMQ (reference sequence). CDR3 sequence (DNA): TGTGCCAGCAGCTTACGCGATGCAGGGGCCAACGTCCTGACTTTC. This translates into CASSLRDAGANVLTF.

The chain employs TRBV20-1 and TRBJ2-2, with 8 bases lining up with TRBD2. The ends lost 1 base at V and 4 bases at J; junction bases unmatched: 2. The CDR3 runs to 14 residues. Germline V gene lookup returns CDR1 DFQATT and CDR2 SNEGSKA (reference sequence). This CDR3 is CSARVREGTGELFF. The CDR3 bases are TGCAGTGCTAGAGTCCGGGAGGGCACCGGGGAGCTGTTTTTT.

The chain combines TRBV12-3 or TRBV12-4 with TRBJ1-1; tentative D call: TRBD1 (5 bases). Trimming stripped 4 bases from V and 4 bases from J, with 13 bases between. The CDR3 consists of 14 residues. CDR3 residues: CASSWGGMSTEAFF. CDR3 nucleotides: TGTGCCAGCAGTTGGGGGGGGATGAGCACTGAAGCTTTCTTT.

This sequence joins TRBV6-5 and TRBJ2-5; a possible D gene is TRBD1 (5 bases). The germline gives CDR1 MNHEY, CDR2 SVGAGI. The length of the CDR3 is 13 residues. The ends were cut back, 2 bases at V and 4 bases at J, with 8 bases in the middle. The CDR3 region has the DNA TGTGCCAGCAGTTACGGGCAGGGAGAGACCCAGTACTTC. Translation: CASSYGQGETQYF.

The gene calls are TRBV28 and TRBJ1-1; D is unclear. V was clipped by 4 bases and J by 7 bases, with 10 bases between them. The CDR3 sequence is 12 residues long. The V gene's germline CDR1 is MDHEN and CDR2 SYDVKM. CDR3 protein: CASSYMTDEAFF. The CDR3, as DNA: TGTGCCAGCAGTTACATGACCGATGAAGCTTTCTTT.

The rearrangement uses TRBV20-1 and TRBJ2-1; 9 nucleotides match TRBD2. The V segment lost 2 bases and the J segment 8 bases; nucleotides outside the gene matches: 7. CDR1 is DFQATT and CDR2 is SNEGSKA in the germline V gene (reference sequence). This CDR3 has 14 residues. CDR3 DNA sequence: TGCAGTGCTAGAACTAGCGGGTCTCCCTATGAGCAGTTCTTC. Translating it yields CSARTSGSPYEQFF.

The chain links TRBV27 to TRBJ1-4; maybe TRBD1 (5 bases). The CDR3 is 14 amino acids. CDR1 is MNHEY, CDR2 SMNVEV, per germline (reference sequence). V was cut by 4 bases and J by 8 bases, with 14 bases left in between. The CDR3 bases are TGTGCCAGCAGTTGGTCCGGGTGGGGCGAAAAACTGTTTTTT. This codes for CASSWSGWGEKLFF.

This clonotype was observed a handful of times. The chain recombines TRBV7-9 with TRBJ2-1; D possibly matches TRBD1 or TRBD2 (6 bases each). V gave up 4 bases and J gave up 4 bases, with 23 bases separating them. This CDR3 has 18 residues. Germline V gene sequence: CDR1 SEHNR, CDR2 FQNEAQ (reference sequence). The CDR3 spells CASSSSGVGTSPYNEQFF. The CDR3 DNA sequence: TGTGCCAGCAGCTCCTCAGGGGTCGGAACTAGCCCGTACAATGAGCAGTTCTTC.

CDR3 loop: CASSEALAGLSYEQYF. CDR3 coding DNA: TGTGCCAGCAGTGAAGCGCTAGCGGGCCTTTCCTACGAGCAGTACTTC. The V gene is TRBV2, the J gene TRBJ2-7; TRBD2 matches at 8 bases. Germline lookup yields CDR1 SNHLY and CDR2 FYNNEI. The V gene end was trimmed by 0 bases and the J gene end by 1 base; junction bases not matched to a gene: 5. The CDR3 consists of 16 residues.